This TCR beta chain was captured by sequencing in a study of blood T cells in healthy people across ages. About the study: For every two T cells, template switching captured about one barcoded beta molecule. Findings and caveats of the study: Strong correlation existed between TCR beta diversity and naive T cell percentage.

Total RNA, at least 5.5 micrograms per sample, was extracted from PBMCs. Primed by a sample-barcoded 5' primer and a J-beta primer mix, a second PCR proceeded for about 7 to 12 cycles. Each CDR3 protein gets one entry after TCRdb re-called the 5' RACE reads with MiXCR. The data contain more than 1 million distinct CDR3 sequences, 35% to 50% of them singletons. A word on this clonotype: The antigen is unknown.

The V gene's germline CDR1 is SGHVS and CDR2 FQNEAQ. The CDR3 contains 19 residues. V was clipped by 4 bases and J by 1 base; unmatched bases: 15. This receptor was taken from a woman aged 55-70 years in good health. The sample was blood. This chain connects TRBV7-8 to TRBJ2-4, with 8 bases identical to TRBD2. The CDR3 sequence is CASSSAGTRGGSAKNIQYF. The CDR3 DNA follows: TGTGCCAGCAGCTCTGCGGGGACTAGGGGGGGCTCGGCCAAAAACATTCAGTACTTC. Full variable domain (rest looked up from reference TRBV7-8 and TRBJ2-4): GAGVSQSPRYKVAKRGQDVALRCDPISGHVSLFWYQQALGQGPEFLTYFQNEAQLDKSGLPSDRFFAERPEGSVSTLKIQRTQQEDSAVYLCASSSAGTRGGSAKNIQYFGAGTRLSVL.